This TCR beta chain was obtained from a study of T cell responses to AZD1222 COVID-19 vaccine. Background on the study: Whether given at about 4 or about 12 weeks, second doses were pooled.

Germline CDR1 and CDR2: LGHDT and YNNKEL (reference sequence). Trimming took off 0 bases at V and 7 bases at J, with 13 bases between the two ends. This CDR3 contains 15 residues. Study-level findings and limits: Spike was spanned by vaccine-associated CD4 TCRs, which were dominant at 160-218 and 743-854. Baseline testing showed seropositivity in only a handful of AZD1222 recipients.

Turning to this clone: Its antigen is not known.

The protocol was immunoSEQ multiplex PCR, while the TCRdb copy is restricted to in-frame clones and leaves out a portion. The repertoire includes fewer than 120,000 clones, around 93% of them detected once, and 7.8% sits in the top ten. This receptor was obtained from an adult in good health. The sample here was peripheral blood, taken on day 0 of AZD1222 vaccination. This chain links TRBV3-1 (or the pseudogene TRBV3-2) with TRBJ1-5, with D perhaps TRBD1 (6 bases). The CDR3 DNA reads TGTGCCAGCAGCCAAGATCAGAGAAGGGGGCAGCCCCAGCATTTT. Protein: CASSQDQRRGQPQHF.